This T cell receptor (beta chain) was sequenced for a study of shared clonotypes between healthy human individuals. Profiled with immunoSEQ multiplex PCR; TCRdb holds only in-frame clones, not every one. Of roughly 890,000 clones in the sample, roughly 92% are singletons; the top ten hold approximately 25%. Cells designated naive CD8 were CD45RO-negative and were positively selected for CCR7, with terminally differentiated effector memory CD45RA+ cells excluded. The CDR3 is made up of 15 amino acids. V lost 1 base, J lost 1 base, and 11 bases lay in between. The V gene's germline CDR1 is SGHAT and CDR2 FQNNGV. Study-wide results and limits: For naive CD4 cells, roughly 4.8% of clonotypes were shared across a handful of donors.

Comment on this clone: Its antigen is not identified.

This chain links TRBV11-2 with TRBJ2-7, with D unclear. This TCR was sampled from a young man in good health. Material for sequencing was naive CD8+ T cells sorted from blood. The CDR3 nucleotides read TGTGCCAGCAGCTTAGTGCAGAGGCTGTCCTACGAGCAGTACTTC. As protein: CASSLVQRLSYEQYF.